This TCR beta chain derives from a study of shared clonotypes between healthy human individuals. Broader study findings: Relative to clonotypes present in all four donors, those not shared had lower generation probabilities.

Method: immunoSEQ multiplex PCR; TCRdb's copy keeps in-frame clones and lacks some. The sample lists more than 2,000,000 clones; 93% were seen once. This CDR3 has 15 residues. V lost 2 bases and J lost 8; bases outside the gene matches: 10. Germline CDR1 is GTSNPN and CDR2 is SVGIG (reference sequence). A remark on this clone: Its matching antigen is unknown.

The V gene is TRBV30, the J gene TRBJ2-1; 9 nucleotides align to TRBD2. This sequence originates from a man aged 18 to 30 in good health. Some clones in this sample may be carry-over from other donors' samples. Specimen: naive CD4+ T cells from PBMCs. Sample subset: CD45RA+ positively selected. DNA for the CDR3: TGTGCCTGGAGTTCGGGCGGGAGGGATACGGATGAGCAGTTCTTC. Translated: CAWSSGGRDTDEQFF. Complete variable domain (other parts from reference TRBV30 and TRBJ2-1): SQTIHQWPATLVQPVGSPLSLECTVEGTSNPNLYWYRQAAGRGLQLLFYSVGIGQISSEVPQNLSASRPQDRQFILSSKKLLLSDSGFYLCAWSSGGRDTDEQFFGPGTRLTVL.